The entry below gives a single T cell receptor beta chain sequence along with its context. This clone was counted a single time. Its antigen remains unidentified. Nothing much larger sits one base from this clone, and base qualities are not available. Whole blood was collected in K2EDTA tubes by collaborating institutions according to the institutions' own protocols. For TCRbeta analysis, collaborators shipped samples in one of three forms: frozen whole blood, isolated PBMCs, or DNA extracted from either of those sample types. The data stem from a study of blood T cell repertoires in COVID-19 (dated by TCRdb to about 2020). For context, the study as a whole: The collaborator samples originated in the United States, Italy and Spain and spanned the acute and convalescent phases of COVID-19. The material from the prospective study consisted of cDNA or gDNA derived from T cells, B-cell-depleted T cells, or PBMCs. The dataset comprised deeply sampled blood TCRbeta repertoires from subjects exposed to, actively infected with, or recovered from COVID-19. A freely available public database, intended as a resource for researchers studying the immune response to SARS-CoV-2, is where the repertoires were released. The samples were drawn from the first 160 participants of the ongoing ImmuneRACE study and from roughly 1,300 subjects provided by 6 global collaborators. A de-identified subject ID, COVID-19 status, age in years and sex were almost always included in the sample metadata. Where HLA class I and class II types were available, the types were taken from metadata supplied by the sample provider, not from assay-based typing. The paper as a whole reports these results and caveats: The amount of clinical and demographic metadata varied by source and participant and was provided uncurated.

TCRbeta CDR3 regions were amplified from genomic DNA by means of the immunoSEQ Assay, a bias-controlled multiplex PCR. As for the original processing: The number of nucleated cells in each sample was estimated from the amplification of reference gene primers within the assay. To quantify the absolute abundance of each unique TCRbeta CDR3 rearrangement, sequence reads were collapsed and filtered. Productive Simpson clonality was computed per sample as the square root of Simpson's diversity index over productive rearrangements. TCRdb obtained this table from immuneACCESS and retained in-frame rearrangements with V and J assigned. These tables miss some clones; where compared with another copy, unresolved V genes account for less than half of the shortfall, and the remainder is unexplained. The D gene and trimming were derived from the DNA, and the V and J assignments and clone size from that table. Present in this sample are fewer than 250,000 clones, approximately 90% of which were seen just once. The top ten hold 0.65% to 0.85% of the sample.

As encoded in the germline V gene, CDR1 is KGHSH while CDR2 is LQKENI. The CDR3 sequence holds 14 residues, the cysteine and phenylalanine included. The read is trimmed to its CDR3 DNA, 42 bases read in frame from base 1. V loses 3 bases, J loses 4 bases, and the germline ends lie 12 bases apart. The sequence derives from a man aged 40-49 years with acute or convalescent COVID-19. The sequence links TRBV18 to TRBJ2-5; the D gene is perhaps TRBD2, on 5 matching bases. The sequenced sample was peripheral blood. The DNA sequence reads TGTGCCAGCTCACCGCCTAGGGCGGGAGAGACCCAGTACTTC. This is translated as CASSPPRAGETQYF.